The 15 T cell receptor beta chains listed next were all sequenced from one sample in a study of blood T cell repertoires in COVID-19. The table came from immunoSEQ multiplex PCR; TCRdb's copy has only in-frame clones and leaves some out. The sample holds roughly 59,000 clones, around 80% seen once. The sample consisted of peripheral blood. The source of these receptors is a human donor in a cohort sampled during active COVID-19.

The chain joins TRBV6-1 to TRBJ1-4, with D possibly matching TRBD1 (6 bases). This CDR3 is built from 17 residues. Germline V lookup: CDR1 MNHNS, CDR2 SASEGT. Between the trimmed V and J ends, which lost 1 base and 0 bases, there was a span of 12 bases. The CDR3 DNA sequence: TGTGCCAGCAGTGAAGTCGTAGGGACAACAACTAATGAAAAACTGTTTTTT. Protein product: CASSEVVGTTTNEKLFF.

This clone has just a few counts. The chain joins TRBV16 to TRBJ1-1; no clear D. Germline lookup yields CDR1 KGHSY and CDR2 FQNENV. Trimming pared 4 bases from V and 5 bases from J, leaving 11 bases between. CDR3 size: 13 residues. This CDR3 reads CASSPLRGTEAFF. The CDR3, as DNA: TGTGCCAGCAGCCCACTACGAGGGACTGAAGCTTTCTTT.

The V call is TRBV20-1, the J call TRBJ2-2; 8 nucleotides line up with TRBD2. The junction had 5 bases not matched to a gene; V was cut back by 3 bases and J by 2 bases. This CDR3 has 15 residues. Germline loops: CDR1 DFQATT, CDR2 SNEGSKA (reference sequence). CDR3 bases: TGCAGTGCTAGTACCGGACTAGCCAACACCGGGGAGCTGTTTTTT. It translates to CSASTGLANTGELFF.

V usage is TRBV7-2 and J usage is TRBJ1-4; D may be TRBD1 (5 bases). The CDR3 totals 14 residues. V was shortened by 4 bases and J by 8 bases, with 14 bases between the two germline ends. Germline loops: CDR1 SGHTA, CDR2 FQGNSA. The CDR3 DNA follows: TGTGCCAGCAGCTCGTTGGGGCCGCCAGAAAAACTGTTTTTT. This codes for CASSSLGPPEKLFF.

The chain recombines TRBV7-9 with TRBJ1-1; D is unresolved. Trimming left V 4 bases short and J 2 bases short, with 11 bases between. The CDR3 loop spans 14 amino acids. CDR1 is SEHNR and CDR2 is FQNEAQ in the germline V gene (reference sequence). CDR3 DNA: TGTGCCAGCAGCTCCTCCAAACTCAACACTGAAGCTTTCTTT. Its protein is CASSSSKLNTEAFF. Full variable domain (outside the CDR3, taken from reference TRBV7-9 and TRBJ1-1): DTGVSQNPRHKITKRGQNVTFRCDPISEHNRLYWYRQTLGQGPEFLTYFQNEAQLEKSRLLSDRFSAERPKGSFSTLEIQRTEQGDSAMYLCASSSSKLNTEAFFGQGTRLTVV.

V and J are TRBV5-1 and TRBJ2-7; D possibly corresponds to TRBD2 (6 bases). This CDR3 comprises 14 residues. V shed 0 bases and J shed 3 bases, with 10 bases lying between them. The germline V gene has CDR1 SGHRS and CDR2 YFSETQ. CDR3 sequence (DNA): TGCGCCAGCAGCTTGGTGGGAGGTGACTACGAGCAGTACTTC. Translating it yields CASSLVGGDYEQYF.

The chain uses TRBV28 and TRBJ1-5, with D tentatively TRBD1 (6 bases). Per germline, CDR1 MDHEN and CDR2 SYDVKM. Trimming stripped 11 bases from V and 0 bases from J, with 14 bases between. CDR3 length equals 14 residues. The CDR3 bases are TGTGCCGCGGGGGGCCTATATAGCAATCAGCCCCAGCATTTT. This codes for CAAGGLYSNQPQHF.

The rearrangement links TRBV11-2 to TRBJ2-3; TRBD2 is a possible D gene (5 bases). V shed 4 bases and J shed 6 bases, with 8 bases lying between them. CDR1 is SGHAT, CDR2 FQNNGV, per germline. This CDR3 has 12 residues. The CDR3 DNA sequence: TGTGCCAGCAGCTCATCGGGGGATACGCAGTATTTT. Translated: CASSSSGDTQYF.

The V gene is TRBV27, the J gene TRBJ2-2; TRBD1 agrees at 7 bases. The trim removed 6 bases at V and 4 bases at J, leaving 2 bases unmatched. The CDR3 has 13 amino acids. Germline assignment: CDR1 MNHEY and CDR2 SMNVEV (reference sequence). The CDR3 DNA sequence: TGTGCCAGCAGATGGACAGGCACCGGGGAGCTGTTTTTT. This gives the protein CASRWTGTGELFF.

This chain joins TRBV4-3 and TRBJ2-1, with D maybe TRBD1 (6 bases). There are 17 residues in the CDR3. Looked up from germline, CDR1 is LGHNA and CDR2 is YSLEER. Trimming stripped 2 bases from V and 0 bases from J, with 14 bases between. CDR3 protein: CASSQRGQTSSYNEQFF. The CDR3 nucleotides read TGCGCCAGCAGCCAACGGGGACAAACTAGCTCCTACAATGAGCAGTTCTTC.

The V gene is TRBV28, the J gene TRBJ1-5, with D perhaps TRBD1 (6 bases). Germline lookup yields CDR1 MDHEN and CDR2 SYDVKM. Trimming took off 9 bases at V and 11 bases at J, with 17 bases between the two ends. The CDR3 runs to 12 residues. Written as DNA, the CDR3 is TGTGCCAGTAATGGGGGCAGTTGGACCCAGCATTTT. This sequence encodes CASNGGSWTQHF.

The V call is TRBV6-5, the J call TRBJ2-7; 9 bases fit TRBD1. The ends lost 6 bases at V and 4 bases at J; junction bases unmatched: 10. CDR3 length equals 15 residues. CDR1 MNHEY and CDR2 SVGAGI come from the germline V gene. For the CDR3, the DNA is TGTGCCAGCAGGCCCACCGGGACAGGGTTTTACGAGCAGTACTTC. This sequence encodes CASRPTGTGFYEQYF.

V is TRBV5-1 and J is TRBJ2-1; 8 nucleotides match TRBD2. Germline CDR1 and CDR2: SGHRS and YFSETQ. The CDR3 consists of 19 residues. Germline trimming cut 0 bases from V and 4 bases from J; bases unmatched to any gene: 15. This chain's CDR3 is CASSLAFGSGIRGYNEQFF. CDR3 in DNA: TGCGCCAGCAGCTTGGCCTTTGGTAGCGGGATAAGGGGGTACAATGAGCAGTTCTTC.

The chain combines TRBV6-2 or TRBV6-3 with TRBJ2-7, with TRBD1 matching over 9 bases. CDR1 is MNHEY, CDR2 SVGEGT, per germline. The CDR3 has 15 residues. J was trimmed by 6 bases and V by 4 bases; bases with no gene match: 10. The CDR3 DNA sequence: TGTGCCAGCAGTTCCTTTCCGGGACAGGGAGGCGAGCAGTACTTC. Translation gives CASSSFPGQGGEQYF.

This chain joins TRBV19 and TRBJ2-5; D gene uncertain. Germline V gene data show CDR1 as LNHDA and CDR2 as SQIVND (reference sequence). There are 13 residues in the CDR3. V was cut by 8 bases and J by 0 bases, with 10 bases left in between. The CDR3 region is CASAQINQETQYF. CDR3 DNA sequence: TGTGCCAGTGCACAGATTAACCAAGAGACCCAGTACTTC.